Listed below are T cell receptor beta chains from one sample, sequenced in a study of T cell responses to AZD1222 COVID-19 vaccine. Libraries were prepared by immunoSEQ multiplex PCR; TCRdb keeps only in-frame clonotypes and omits some of them. The sample lists tens of thousands of clones, over 80% occurring once. Sequenced material: peripheral blood, taken on day 0 of AZD1222 vaccination. Receptors originate from an adult in good health. The CDR3 runs from the conserved cysteine through the conserved F or W. D genes are given only for firm matches. Size is stated for part of the rows, as once, few or many counts, or as a class when the clone is expanded.

>.|TRBJ1-2|TRBV7-2|.
TGTGCCAGCAGCTTAGGGGTAGGGGGAAATGGCTACACCTTC
CASSLGVGGNGYTF
>.|TRBJ1-2|TRBV6-5|TRBD1
TGTGCCACCCGGTGGGACAGGGACTATGGCTACACCTTC
CATRWDRDYGYTF
>few|TRBJ2-3|TRBV7-2|.
TGTGCCAGCAGCCGGACGGGGACCCAAGGGACGGATACGCAGTATTTT
CASSRTGTQGTDTQYF
>.|TRBJ1-2|TRBV4-1|.
TGCGCCAGCAGCCATCCGGGCGGGGGACCTTCTAACTATGGCTACACCTTC
CASSHPGGGPSNYGYTF
>.|TRBJ1-2|TRBV5-4|TRBD1
TGTGCCAGCAGCGCGACAGGGTTTGGAAAACCCTGGGACTACACCTTC
CASSATGFGKPWDYTF
>.|TRBJ1-1|TRBV29-1|.
TGCAGCGTTGAAGACGGGACTGCTGGTAGCACTGAAGCTTTCTTT
CSVEDGTAGSTEAFF
>.|TRBJ1-2|TRBV12-3/TRBV12-4|.
TGTGCCAGCAGACGGACAGCTAACTATGGCTACACCTTC
CASRRTANYGYTF
>.|TRBJ2-3|TRBV14|.
TGTGCCAGCAGCCAATCCGCGAGGACTAGCACAGATACGCAGTATTTT
CASSQSARTSTDTQYF
>.|TRBJ2-7|TRBV6-5|TRBD2
TGTGCCAGCAGTTACAGGGAGGGGCCCTACGAGCAGTACTTC
CASSYREGPYEQYF
>.|TRBJ2-5|TRBV5-4|.
TGTGCCAGCAGCGTCACATATCAAGAGACCCAGTACTTC
CASSVTYQETQYF
>.|TRBJ1-1|TRBV7-9|TRBD1
TGTGCCAGCAGCTTGGGACAGACCATGAACACTGAAGCTTTCTTT
CASSLGQTMNTEAFF
>.|TRBJ1-2|TRBV27|TRBD1
TGTGCCAGCAGTTGGGCCGGGCAGGGGGCCTATGGCTACACCTTC
CASSWAGQGAYGYTF
>.|TRBJ2-7|TRBV3-1/TRBV3-2|.
TGTGCCAGCAGCCCTTCGACGACAGCAGCCTACGAGCAGTACTTC
CASSPSTTAAYEQYF
>few|TRBJ1-2|TRBV5-1|.
TGCGCCAGCAGTTCCGAAATCCATGGCTACACCTTC
CASSSEIHGYTF
>.|TRBJ2-1|TRBV4-3|.
TGCGCCAGCAGCCTAACCTTTTCCGACCTTGGGGCAAATGGTGAGCAGTTCTTC
CASSLTFSDLGANGEQFF
>.|TRBJ1-2|TRBV5-6|.
TGTGCCAGCAGCTTGGCGCTGGTTAGCGGCTACACCTTC
CASSLALVSGYTF
>once|TRBJ1-5|TRBV7-2|.
TGTGCCAGCAGCTCCCATGGGTACCAGGGGAGAGGCCAGCCCCAGCATTTT
CASSSHGYQGRGQPQHF
>.|TRBJ1-4|TRBV5-1|.
TGCGCCAGCAGCTCATATGACAGTTTGCAATCTAATGAAAAACTGTTTTTT
CASSSYDSLQSNEKLFF
>.|TRBJ1-5|TRBV18|TRBD1
TGTGCCAGCTCACTCGGACAGGAAAATCAGCCCCAGCATTTT
CASSLGQENQPQHF
>.|TRBJ2-7|TRBV2|.
TGTGCCAGCACCAGACTCTCGTTTTCCGAGCAGTACTTC
CASTRLSFSEQYF
>.|TRBJ1-1|TRBV6-1|.
TGTGCCAGCAGTGAAGAAAGGAAGGGGACTGAAGCTTTCTTT
CASSEERKGTEAFF
>.|TRBJ1-6|TRBV9|.
TGTGCCAGCAGCGTATCTGGGGCACATTCACCCCTCCACTTT
CASSVSGAHSPLHF
>.|TRBJ1-2|TRBV14|.
TGTGCCAGCAGCCAAGCAGTAGGGTCAGCCCGCCCAGGGGACACCTTC
CASSQAVGSARPGDTF
>.|TRBJ1-3|TRBV11-3|.
TGTGCCAGCAGCACCCCTCCTACTGGAAACACCATATATTTT
CASSTPPTGNTIYF
>few|TRBJ1-1|TRBV19|.
TGTGCCAGTAGGAATCCCGGGGGCATGAACACTGAAGCTTTCTTT
CASRNPGGMNTEAFF
>few|TRBJ1-3|TRBV5-1|.
TGCGCCAGCAGCTTGGGACAGAACTCTGGAAACACCATATATTTT
CASSLGQNSGNTIYF
>once|TRBJ1-1|TRBV19|.
TGTGCCAGTAGTATTCTGGGGGGCACTGAAGCTTTCTTT
CASSILGGTEAFF
>.|TRBJ2-3|TRBV3-1/TRBV3-2|TRBD2
TGTGCCAGCAGCCAAGCGGGGGGGCGACACACAGATACGCAGTATTTT
CASSQAGGRHTDTQYF
>.|TRBJ1-5|TRBV30|.
TGTGCCTGGAGTGGGAGGACAAAGGGCGGCCAGCCCCAGCATTTT
CAWSGRTKGGQPQHF
>.|TRBJ2-1|TRBV11-2|TRBD2
TGTGCCAGCAGCTTTCTCTGGTCGGCGGGGGGGTCATACAATGAGCAGTTCTTC
CASSFLWSAGGSYNEQFF
>.|TRBJ2-3|TRBV11-2|.
TGTGCCAGCAGCTTACCCCGTGTACGAGATACGCAGTATTTT
CASSLPRVRDTQYF
>.|TRBJ2-1|TRBV15|.
TGTGCCACCAGCAGAGGGGGGGCAGAATACAATGAGCAGTTCTTC
CATSRGGAEYNEQFF
>.|TRBJ2-2|TRBV7-8|TRBD1
TGTGCCAGCAGCCGTCCTGTCCGGACAGGGCCTGGCGGGGAGCTGTTTTTT
CASSRPVRTGPGGELFF
>.|TRBJ2-3|TRBV3-1/TRBV3-2|.
TGTGCCAGCAGCCAAGTCCGTTTTTCTCGGGAGAGGACAGATACGCAGTATTTT
CASSQVRFSRERTDTQYF
>.|TRBJ1-1|TRBV7-9|.
TGTGCCAGCAGCCCAAAACTATCGGACGGGGCTGAAGCTTTCTTT
CASSPKLSDGAEAFF
>.|TRBJ1-5|TRBV28|.
TGTGCCAGCGGTTCAGGGTACGGCAATCAGCCCCAGCATTTT
CASGSGYGNQPQHF
>.|TRBJ1-1|TRBV5-5|.
TGTGCCAGCTGCCTACAGGTGATGAACACTGAAGCTTTCTTT
CASCLQVMNTEAFF
>.|TRBJ1-5|TRBV7-6|.
TGTGCCAGCAGCTTAGACCCGGGGAATCAGCCCCAGCATTTT
CASSLDPGNQPQHF
>.|TRBJ1-4|TRBV4-2|.
TGTGCCAGCAGCCAAGATTTTACTACAGGGTCCGGAAAACTGTTTTTT
CASSQDFTTGSGKLFF
>.|TRBJ2-1|TRBV7-3|.
TGTGCCAGCAGCTCCGGACTGCGAACCAGCTCCTACAATGAGCAGTTCTTC
CASSSGLRTSSYNEQFF
>.|TRBJ1-1|TRBV29-1|.
TGCAGCGTTGCCCCCGCACAGGGCATCACTGAAGCTTTCTTT
CSVAPAQGITEAFF
>few|TRBJ1-3|TRBV9|TRBD1
TGTGCCAGCAGCTCAAGGACAGGGGATCATTACACCATATATTTT
CASSSRTGDHYTIYF
>.|TRBJ2-2|TRBV6-5|TRBD1
TGTGCCAGCATCGGACAGGGGAACACCGGGGAGCTGTTTTTT
CASIGQGNTGELFF
>.|TRBJ1-2|TRBV5-1|TRBD1
TGCGCCAGCAGCCCGACAGGGGAGGGCTATGGCTACACCTTC
CASSPTGEGYGYTF
>.|TRBJ1-5|TRBV7-9|TRBD1
TGTGCCAGCAGCTCAAAGACAGGGGATTATAGCAATCAGCCCCAGCATTTT
CASSSKTGDYSNQPQHF
>.|TRBJ1-2|TRBV28|.
TGTGCCACTACAACAGAGAACTATGGCTACACCTTC
CATTTENYGYTF
>.|TRBJ1-2|TRBV29-1|.
TGCAGCGTTGGCCGAGGGGCAGCCGCGGACGGCTACACCTTC
CSVGRGAAADGYTF
>.|TRBJ1-2|TRBV11-2|TRBD1
TGTGCCAGCAGCTTAGCGGGTGGGACAGGGAATGGCTACACCTTC
CASSLAGGTGNGYTF
>.|TRBJ1-2|TRBV6-2/TRBV6-3|.
TGTGCCAGCAGTAAACTTCCTGTAGTTAACTATGGCTACACCTTC
CASSKLPVVNYGYTF
>once|TRBJ1-2|TRBV2|TRBD1
TGTGCCAGCAGTTCCAGGGGGCGCAGCTATGGCTACACCTTC
CASSSRGRSYGYTF
>.|TRBJ1-3|TRBV5-6|.
TGTGCCAGCAGCCCAAGGTCCAGGGATAGAAACACCATATATTTT
CASSPRSRDRNTIYF
>.|TRBJ1-1|TRBV12-3/TRBV12-4|.
TGTGCCAGCAGTTATTCCGGGTACACTGAAGCTTTCTTT
CASSYSGYTEAFF
>.|TRBJ2-1|TRBV7-2|TRBD2
TGTGCCAGCAGCCTTCAGACTAGCGGGGGAAACAATGAGCAGTTCTTC
CASSLQTSGGNNEQFF
>.|TRBJ2-1|TRBV4-1|.
TGCGCCAGCAGCCAAGATGGCGGTGGCTCCTACAATGAGCAGTTCTTC
CASSQDGGGSYNEQFF